This T cell receptor (beta chain) was recorded in a study of T cell responses to AZD1222 COVID-19 vaccine. The study's findings and limits: Unmutated variant regions are reportedly targeted by nearly half of spike-specific TCRs. There were mostly white British donors and more females than males, and clonal diversity was possibly underestimated. At 160-218 and 743-854, vaccine-associated CD4 TCRs were dominant, and they spanned spike.

Germline CDR1 is LGHNA and CDR2 is YSLEER. The CDR3 loop spans 13 amino acids. V lost 4 bases and J lost 4; bases outside the gene matches: 2. On this clone: The antigen is unknown.

The method was immunoSEQ multiplex PCR; TCRdb's version includes in-frame clones alone and lacks a portion of them. The profile covers 200,000 or so clones, with 90% to 95% appearing a single time and about 9.3% taken by the ten largest. The rearrangement links TRBV4-3 to TRBJ2-7; TRBD1 agrees at 9 bases. This TCR came from an adult in good health. This specimen was peripheral blood, taken on day 0 of AZD1222 vaccination. Here the CDR3 DNA reads TGCGCCAGCAGCCTCGGGACAGGGTACGAGCAGTACTTC. It translates to CASSLGTGYEQYF.